The rows below give T cell receptor beta chains drawn from one sample of a study of OX40 agonist ivuxolimab in advanced cancers. The assay was immunoSEQ multiplex PCR, and TCRdb's table has in-frame clones only and misses some. This sample has tens of thousands of clones, with about 87% found just once. Sequenced material: CD4+ or CD8+ T cells sorted from blood, taken in a trial of the OX40 agonist ivuxolimab. These receptors were obtained from an adult with an advanced solid tumor such as melanoma, head and neck, liver or kidney cancer. The CDR3 runs from the conserved cysteine through the conserved F or W. Fields, in order: J gene, V gene, clone size, CDR3 protein. Clone sizes are given selectively: once, few, many, or a class where the clone is expanded.

j_gene: TRBJ2-2; v_gene: TRBV14; abundance: once; CDR3aa: CASSQERTEDGRATGELFF
j_gene: TRBJ2-5; v_gene: TRBV5-6; abundance: NA; CDR3aa: CASSPRQGGKGETQYF
j_gene: TRBJ2-6; v_gene: TRBV18; abundance: NA; CDR3aa: CASSSQSGANVLTF
j_gene: TRBJ2-1; v_gene: TRBV4-1; abundance: NA; CDR3aa: CASSIRQLTHNEQFF
j_gene: TRBJ1-2; v_gene: TRBV5-4; abundance: NA; CDR3aa: CASSSGPYGYTF
j_gene: TRBJ1-2; v_gene: TRBV5-1; abundance: NA; CDR3aa: CASSLNGGMDGYTF
j_gene: TRBJ2-2; v_gene: TRBV5-1; abundance: NA; CDR3aa: CASSRVSPTGELFF
j_gene: TRBJ1-4; v_gene: TRBV30; abundance: NA; CDR3aa: CAWSVPGLEKLFF
j_gene: TRBJ2-2; v_gene: TRBV11-2; abundance: NA; CDR3aa: CASLGSYTISGELFF
j_gene: TRBJ2-1; v_gene: TRBV6-1; abundance: NA; CDR3aa: CASKLDSYNEQFF
j_gene: TRBJ2-3; v_gene: TRBV5-1; abundance: NA; CDR3aa: CASSPLSGREIDTQYF
j_gene: NA; v_gene: TRBV5-1; abundance: NA; CDR3aa: CASSTGALLAGAYEQYF
j_gene: TRBJ2-2; v_gene: TRBV21-1; abundance: few; CDR3aa: CASSNPGLAENTGELFF
j_gene: TRBJ2-1; v_gene: TRBV5-6; abundance: NA; CDR3aa: CASSPPGAQGLYNEQFF
j_gene: TRBJ1-4; v_gene: TRBV7-9; abundance: NA; CDR3aa: CASSLRQATNEKLFF
j_gene: TRBJ1-6; v_gene: TRBV6-5; abundance: NA; CDR3aa: CASSYGQVHSPLHF
j_gene: TRBJ1-2; v_gene: TRBV5-1; abundance: once; CDR3aa: CASSLGADTNYGYTF
j_gene: TRBJ1-1; v_gene: TRBV6-1; abundance: NA; CDR3aa: CASRRDGARNTEAFF
j_gene: TRBJ2-5; v_gene: TRBV5-4; abundance: NA; CDR3aa: CASSAGARTSGSETQYF
j_gene: TRBJ1-2; v_gene: TRBV28; abundance: NA; CDR3aa: CASSLEAGKGGYTF
j_gene: TRBJ2-2; v_gene: TRBV19; abundance: once; CDR3aa: CASSMGGLTGELFF
j_gene: TRBJ2-2; v_gene: TRBV6-6; abundance: NA; CDR3aa: CASSSGGANTGELFF
j_gene: TRBJ2-2; v_gene: TRBV2; abundance: NA; CDR3aa: CASSRLAGANTGELFF
j_gene: TRBJ2-1; v_gene: TRBV9; abundance: NA; CDR3aa: CASSVESEQFF
j_gene: TRBJ1-2; v_gene: TRBV5-1; abundance: few; CDR3aa: CASSLGLGQGAFNYGYTF
j_gene: TRBJ2-1; v_gene: TRBV11-2; abundance: NA; CDR3aa: CASSSGQGYGTSGRNEQFF
j_gene: TRBJ2-1; v_gene: TRBV11-3; abundance: NA; CDR3aa: CASSPQGNEQFF
j_gene: TRBJ1-4; v_gene: TRBV14; abundance: NA; CDR3aa: CASSPLRVTNEKLFF